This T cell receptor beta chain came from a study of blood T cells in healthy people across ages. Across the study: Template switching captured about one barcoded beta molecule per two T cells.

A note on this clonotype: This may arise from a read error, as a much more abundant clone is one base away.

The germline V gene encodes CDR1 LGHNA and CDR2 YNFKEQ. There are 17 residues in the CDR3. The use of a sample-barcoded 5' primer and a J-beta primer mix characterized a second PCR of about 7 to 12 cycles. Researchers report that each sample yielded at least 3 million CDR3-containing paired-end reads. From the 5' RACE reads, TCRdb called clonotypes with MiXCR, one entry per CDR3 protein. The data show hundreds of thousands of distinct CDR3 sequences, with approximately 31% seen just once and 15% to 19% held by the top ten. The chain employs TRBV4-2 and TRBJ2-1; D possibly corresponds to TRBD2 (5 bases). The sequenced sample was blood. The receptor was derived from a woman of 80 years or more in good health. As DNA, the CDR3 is TGTACCAGCAGCCAAGAGTCCGGGGTGACCTCCTACAATGAGCAGTTCTTC. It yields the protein CTSSQESGVTSYNEQFF.